This T cell receptor (beta chain) was sequenced in a study of cytomegalovirus exposure and HLA in healthy donors. From the roughly 120-subject validation cohort, which was separate from the approximately 720-subject first cohort, the donors were drawn. Clones were sequenced by immunoSEQ multiplex PCR, and TCRdb holds only the in-frame ones, with some missing. The table lists approximately 82,000 clones, 90% to 95% of them singletons. Germline CDR1 is SEHNR and CDR2 is FQNEAQ (reference sequence). V lost 0 bases and J 3 bases, leaving 9 bases between the germline ends. The CDR3 runs 15 residues. This clone was detected only once. Its target is unknown. Study-level results: In vitro experiments confirmed that three CMV-associated chains were specific for CMV antigens.

This clonotype originated in a man younger than 35 in good health and CMV-seronegative. V is TRBV7-9 and J is TRBJ1-3, with D hard to call. The sample taken for sequencing was PBMCs. CDR3 sequence (DNA): TGTGCCAGCAGCTTAGCGGCGACACATGGAAACACCATATATTTT. This gives the protein CASSLAATHGNTIYF.